This TCR beta chain was sequenced during a study of cytomegalovirus exposure and HLA in healthy donors. On the study more broadly: An early release of data contained about 85 million unique TCRs, which came from HLA-typed donors.

With respect to this clone: Its antigen is still unknown.

Study outcomes and limitations: According to the study, roughly 160 TCR beta chains were cytomegalovirus-associated. Under in vitro conditions, three CMV-associated chains were confirmed as specific for CMV antigens.

The PCR was carried out with 60 Vbeta primers and 13 Jbeta primers. The assay was immunoSEQ multiplex PCR, and TCRdb's table has in-frame clones only and misses some. The table includes about 64,000 clones, more than 60% detected once. The clonotype was recovered from a male donor in good health and CMV-seropositive. Input material: PBMCs.

The CDR3 nucleotides are TGCGCCAGCAGCCAGCAGCCACAGGGGGCTTGGACTGAAGCTTTCTTT. Its translation is CASSQQPQGAWTEAFF. J is TRBJ1-1 and V is TRBV4-3; 9 positions match TRBD1. The germline V gene has CDR1 LGHNA and CDR2 YSLEER. Trimming took 3 bases from V and 5 from J; bases not matched to a gene: 10. CDR3 length equals 16 residues.